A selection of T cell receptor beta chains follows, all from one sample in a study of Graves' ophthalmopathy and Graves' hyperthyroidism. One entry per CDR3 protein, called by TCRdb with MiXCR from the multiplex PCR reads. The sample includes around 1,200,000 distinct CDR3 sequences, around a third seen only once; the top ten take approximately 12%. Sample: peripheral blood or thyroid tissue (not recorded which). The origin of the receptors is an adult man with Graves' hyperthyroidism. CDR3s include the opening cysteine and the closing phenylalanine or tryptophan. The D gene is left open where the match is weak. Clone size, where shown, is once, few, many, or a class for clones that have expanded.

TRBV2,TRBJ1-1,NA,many,TGTGCCAGCAGTTGGACAGCGCCAGAAGCTTTCTTT,CASSWTAPEAFF
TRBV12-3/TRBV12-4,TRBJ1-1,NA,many,TGTGCCAGCAGTTTAGCGCACGCTGAAGCTTTCTTT,CASSLAHAEAFF
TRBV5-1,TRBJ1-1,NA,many,TGCGCCAGCAGCCGATATAGTAAGGTCGACACTGAAGCTTTCTTT,CASSRYSKVDTEAFF
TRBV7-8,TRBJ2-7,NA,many,TGTGCCAGCAGCGGGGGCATGGGCTCCGAGCAGTACTTC,CASSGGMGSEQYF
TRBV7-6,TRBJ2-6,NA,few,TGTGCCAGCAGCTCCCCGGCTGGGGCCAACGTCCTGACTTTC,CASSSPAGANVLTF
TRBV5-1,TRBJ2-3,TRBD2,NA,TGCGCCAGCAGCGTCAGCGGGATTTACACAGATACGCAGTATTTT,CASSVSGIYTDTQYF
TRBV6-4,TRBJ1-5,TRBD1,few,TGTGCCAGCAGTTTATATAGCGGGACAGCTAGCAATCAGCCCCAGCATTTT,CASSLYSGTASNQPQHF
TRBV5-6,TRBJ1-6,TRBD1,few,TGTGCCAGCGCCTTCGACAGGGGAATGGGGAGTTCACCCCTCCACTTT,CASAFDRGMGSSPLHF
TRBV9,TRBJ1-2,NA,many,TGTGCCAGCAGTCCCTCCAGGGTTAACTATGGCTACACCTTC,CASSPSRVNYGYTF
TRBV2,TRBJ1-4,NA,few,TGTGCCACGGGGGGTACAGGGGAAAAACTGTTTTTT,CATGGTGEKLFF
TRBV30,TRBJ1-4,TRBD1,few,TGTGCCTGGAGTGGCCGACAGGGGAGTTTTGAAAAACTGTTTTTT,CAWSGRQGSFEKLFF
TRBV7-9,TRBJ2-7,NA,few,TGTGCCAGCAGTGCCCCAAGTCTAGGGTCCTACGAGCAGTACTTC,CASSAPSLGSYEQYF
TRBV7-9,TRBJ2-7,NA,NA,TGTGCCAGCAGCCAACAGAGCTACGAGCAGTACTTC,CASSQQSYEQYF
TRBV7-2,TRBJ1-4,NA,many,TGTGCCAGCAGCTTAGGGCGGGGGGCGACTAATGAAAAACTGTTTTTT,CASSLGRGATNEKLFF
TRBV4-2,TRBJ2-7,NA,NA,TGTGCCAGCAGCCAAGAGGGCGAAGGGAGGTGGTACGAGCAGTACTTC,CASSQEGEGRWYEQYF
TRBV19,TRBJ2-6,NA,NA,TGTGCCAGTAGTAAACGGGGGTTGACTTTC,CASSKRGLTF
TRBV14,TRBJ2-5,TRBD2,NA,TGTGCCAGCAGCCTCCCCCGGCTAGCGGGATCAGAGACCCAGTACTTC,CASSLPRLAGSETQYF
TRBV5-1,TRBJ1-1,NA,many,TGCGCCAGCAGCTCGAACAGGGCCACTGAAGCTTTCTTT,CASSSNRATEAFF
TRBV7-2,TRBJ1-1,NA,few,TGTGCCAGCAGCTTAAGAGGGGGGTCGGGTGAAGCTTTCTTT,CASSLRGGSGEAFF
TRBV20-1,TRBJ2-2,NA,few,TGCAGTGCTAGAGGACAAGCTGAGGACCGGCTCACCGGGGAGCTGTTTTTT,CSARGQAEDRLTGELFF
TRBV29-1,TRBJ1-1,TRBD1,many,TGCAGCGCTTCCGGGACAGGGGAGACTGAAGCTTTCTTT,CSASGTGETEAFF
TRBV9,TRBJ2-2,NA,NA,TGTGCCAGCAGCGTAGACAGACAGGCGAGGGACACCGGGGAGCTGTTTTTT,CASSVDRQARDTGELFF
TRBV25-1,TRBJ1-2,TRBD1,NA,TGTGCCAGCGTGGAAGGACAGGGGGCCGGGGGCTACACCTTC,CASVEGQGAGGYTF
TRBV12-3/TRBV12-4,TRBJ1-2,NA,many,TGTGCCAGCAGTTCCTCCGGGACATCTAACTATGGCTACACCTTC,CASSSSGTSNYGYTF
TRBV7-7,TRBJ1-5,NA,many,TGTGCCAGCAGCTTAGGGGTGGGTGAGCCCCAGCATTTT,CASSLGVGEPQHF
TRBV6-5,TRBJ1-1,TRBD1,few,TGTGCCAGCAGTTACGCAGGGGGATCTGGTGAAGCTTTCTTT,CASSYAGGSGEAFF
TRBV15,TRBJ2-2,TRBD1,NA,TGTGCCACCAGCAGAGGGACAGGGGGCCCGGTTACCGGGGAGCTGTTTTTT,CATSRGTGGPVTGELFF
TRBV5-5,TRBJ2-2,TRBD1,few,TGTGCCAGCAGCTTGCAGGGGGCTGTCACCGGGGAGCTGTTTTTT,CASSLQGAVTGELFF
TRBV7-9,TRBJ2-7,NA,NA,TGTGCCACCACGGACAACTCCTACGAGCAGTACTTC,CATTDNSYEQYF
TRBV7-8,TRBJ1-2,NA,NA,TGTGCCAGCTCCCCAGATTTTGTGAGGCCTGAATATGGCTACACCTTC,CASSPDFVRPEYGYTF
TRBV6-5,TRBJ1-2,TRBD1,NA,TGTGCCAGCAGTGACAGGGGGCAGCTTACCTATGGCTACACCTTC,CASSDRGQLTYGYTF
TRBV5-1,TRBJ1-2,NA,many,TGCGCCAGCAGGAATATCAGGGGCGTTGATGGCTACACCTTC,CASRNIRGVDGYTF
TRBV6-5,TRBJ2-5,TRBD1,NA,TGTGCCAGCAGATCATCGACAGGGCTCCAAGAGACCCAGTACTTC,CASRSSTGLQETQYF
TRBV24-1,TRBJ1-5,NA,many,TGTGCCACGCGGGGGGGGAGCAATCAGCCCCAGCATTTT,CATRGGSNQPQHF
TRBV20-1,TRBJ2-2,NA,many,TGCAGTGCTAGAGATGTGACGGAGAACACCGGGGAGCTGTTTTTT,CSARDVTENTGELFF
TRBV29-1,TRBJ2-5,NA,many,TGCAGCGTTGGTATGATCCAAGAGACCCAGTACTTC,CSVGMIQETQYF
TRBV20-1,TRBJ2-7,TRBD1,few,TGCAGTGCTAGAGATCCAGGACAGGGGTTGCCACTTGACGGCGAGCAGTACTTC,CSARDPGQGLPLDGEQYF
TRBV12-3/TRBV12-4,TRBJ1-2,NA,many,TGTGCCAGCAGTTCCCCCCAGGACTATGGCTACACCTTC,CASSSPQDYGYTF
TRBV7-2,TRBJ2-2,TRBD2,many,TGTGCCAGCAGCCTACGGGGACTAGCCGCCGGGGAGCTGTTTTTT,CASSLRGLAAGELFF
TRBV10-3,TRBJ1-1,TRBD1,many,TGTGCCATCAGTGAGAGGACAGGGACCACTGAAGCTTTCTTT,CAISERTGTTEAFF
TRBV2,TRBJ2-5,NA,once,TGTGCCAGCAGCACCGGAGGGACAGCTCAAGAGACCCAGTACTTC,CASSTGGTAQETQYF
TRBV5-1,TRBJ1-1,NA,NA,TGCGCCAGCAGCTTGGAGAATTCAGGGGCTCAAGCTTTCTTT,CASSLENSGAQAFF